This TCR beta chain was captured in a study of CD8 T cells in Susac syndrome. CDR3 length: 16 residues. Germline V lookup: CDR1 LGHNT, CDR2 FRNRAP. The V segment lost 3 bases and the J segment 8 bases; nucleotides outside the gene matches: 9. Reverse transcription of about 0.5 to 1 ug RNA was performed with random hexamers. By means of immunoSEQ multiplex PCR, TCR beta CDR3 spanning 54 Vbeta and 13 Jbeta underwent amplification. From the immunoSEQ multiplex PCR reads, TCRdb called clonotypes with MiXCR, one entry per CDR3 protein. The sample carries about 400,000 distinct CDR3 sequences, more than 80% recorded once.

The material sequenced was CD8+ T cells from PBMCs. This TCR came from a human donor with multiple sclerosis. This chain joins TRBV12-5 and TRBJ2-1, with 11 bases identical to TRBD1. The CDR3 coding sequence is TGTGCTAGTGGTTTCGAGACGGACAGGGGGCGCGATGAGCAGTTCTTC. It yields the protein CASGFETDRGRDEQFF.